A selection of T cell receptor beta chains follows, all from one sample in a study of blood T cell repertoires in COVID-19. Sequencing used immunoSEQ multiplex PCR; TCRdb keeps in-frame clones, though not all of them. The sample carries fewer than 300,000 clones, roughly 90% recorded once. Material for sequencing was peripheral blood. Every receptor here comes from a man aged 18 to 30 with active or convalescent COVID-19. CDR3s leave out the opening cysteine and the closing phenylalanine or tryptophan. Fields, in order: V gene, D gene, CDR3 protein. D genes are given only for firm matches.

TRBV6-2/TRBV6-3,TRBD2,ASSSPGLAKPDVGTQY
TRBV19,TRBD2,ASSMNPGTITGELF
TRBV2,NA,ASSELRVPYNEQF
TRBV4-1,NA,ASSRGSGNTIY
TRBV6-4,TRBD2,ASSQTSEGGQDEQF
TRBV25-1,NA,ASSERDTQY
TRBV12-5,NA,ASGSQPSNTQY
TRBV5-4,NA,ASKLTGSTPDTQY
TRBV7-9,NA,ASTFGQSSGNTIY
TRBV7-2,TRBD2,ASSLEGLALNEQF
TRBV7-2,TRBD2,ASSLVAGAPYEQY
TRBV2,NA,ASSEVAGNGYT
TRBV5-1,TRBD2,ASSFLAGMNYNEQF
TRBV6-2/TRBV6-3,NA,ASSYARVSGSGGGNQPQH
TRBV5-5,TRBD1,ASSLSPGTGQETQY
TRBV14,NA,ASSHTKGHRDTQY
TRBV7-9,NA,ASSLATGDEQF
TRBV2,NA,ASSVGRSPNYGYT
TRBV2,NA,ASTPDRQVKSTEAF
TRBV19,TRBD2,ASSISGGPTGISNEQF
TRBV19,TRBD2,ASSIARGTSGGSGETQY
TRBV4-1,TRBD2,ASSQGLAGAYEQY
TRBV2,NA,ASSEGGGWYGYT
TRBV5-1,TRBD1,ASSQRTGVFFARDTQY
TRBV11-2,NA,ASSLVGREDQPQH
TRBV18,TRBD1,ASSPGQGLTETQY
TRBV15,NA,ATSSLDGFPPHSPLH
TRBV5-5,TRBD1,ASSLRDSLIYGYT
TRBV6-2/TRBV6-3,NA,ASSHSDYEQY
TRBV7-8,NA,ASTPRGAFGYT
TRBV5-6,TRBD2,ATAGLAGGEQY
TRBV10-1,NA,ASSESTGTGKNIQY
TRBV4-1,TRBD1,ASSQGRKQGRFSSANEKLF
TRBV5-1,NA,ASGKDSFNEKLF
TRBV20-1,NA,SDPLGSPLH
TRBV14,NA,ASSQYPGSGIYGYT
TRBV4-1,NA,ASSQVLVLSSGELF
TRBV5-1,TRBD1,ASSLEQGTTEAF
TRBV2,NA,ASRGRTFYEQY
TRBV6-4,NA,ASSEGGGEDYEQY
TRBV5-1,NA,ASSSLDRSKNIQY
TRBV4-1,NA,ASSQDRNSGGYGYT
TRBV5-1,NA,ASSGGTGIDTQY
TRBV7-9,NA,ASSPTAMGEAF
TRBV19,TRBD1,ASSHRGKSGTGELF
TRBV4-3,NA,ASSQDHQGYSPLH
TRBV7-8,NA,ASSSSGGLYNEQF
TRBV7-2,NA,ASSFIAPGNYGYT
TRBV10-1,NA,ASSQGFTEAF
TRBV19,TRBD1,ASSQTGVGYT
TRBV4-3,NA,ASSQEQGRTDTQY
TRBV11-2,NA,ASSPGSGQSHAEQY
TRBV18,TRBD2,ASSPPSGVNEQF